The rows below give T cell receptor beta chains drawn from one sample of a study of graft-versus-host responses after intestinal transplantation. Their antigens remain unidentified. TCRdb's table, derived via immunoSEQ multiplex PCR, lists solely in-frame clones and lacks some. The data show tens of thousands of clones, 90% seen once. Sample: unstimulated CD8+ T cells sorted from spleen or lymph node cells, taken before intestinal transplant. The receptor set was obtained from a human donor who received an intestinal transplant. Both conserved end residues are part of each CDR3. A D gene is named only where the DNA matches it firmly. Clone size is given for some rows only: seen once, a few or many times, or a class if the clone is expanded.

v_gene	abundance	d_gene	j_gene	CDR3aa	CDR3nt
TRBV7-9	-	-	TRBJ1-2	CASSRGSGTTIDGYTF	TGTGCCAGCAGCAGGGGATCGGGGACTACGATAGATGGCTACACCTTC
TRBV2	-	-	TRBJ2-7	CASSDWGQGGGEQYF	TGTGCCAGCAGTGACTGGGGGCAGGGGGGCGGCGAGCAGTACTTC
TRBV7-9	-	TRBD1	TRBJ2-7	CASSPQDRLYEQYF	TGTGCCAGCAGCCCGCAGGACAGGCTCTACGAGCAGTACTTC
TRBV19	-	TRBD1	TRBJ1-1	CAITGGSAEAFF	TGTGCCATCACAGGGGGCTCCGCTGAAGCTTTCTTT
TRBV10-3	-	TRBD1	TRBJ2-3	CAISESTGQGMNTQYF	TGTGCCATCAGTGAGTCAACGGGACAGGGGATGAATACGCAGTATTTT
TRBV7-9	-	-	TRBJ1-1	CASSETGSGTEAFF	TGTGCCAGCAGCGAAACAGGTTCGGGCACTGAAGCTTTCTTT
TRBV5-1	-	TRBD2	TRBJ2-2	CASSSPLAGGRGELFF	TGCGCCAGCAGCTCCCCCCTAGCGGGGGGGCGCGGGGAGCTGTTTTTT
TRBV9	once	-	TRBJ1-5	CASSAGGETNQPQHF	TGTGCCAGCAGCGCGGGAGGGGAGACCAATCAGCCCCAGCATTTT
TRBV23-1	-	TRBD1	TRBJ2-1	CASSQLDTNPGGYNEQFF	TGCGCCAGCAGTCAATTGGACACCAACCCAGGGGGATACAATGAGCAGTTCTTC
TRBV5-5	-	TRBD1	TRBJ2-5	CASSPGQLYQETQYF	TGTGCCAGCAGCCCGGGACAGTTGTACCAAGAGACCCAGTACTTC
TRBV5-1	-	-	TRBJ1-4	CASSPRGPAGEKLFF	TGCGCCAGCAGCCCCCGAGGCCCGGCGGGAGAAAAACTGTTTTTT
TRBV5-1	-	TRBD1	TRBJ1-1	CASSLADRQGPNTEAFF	TGCGCCAGCAGCTTGGCCGATCGACAGGGGCCGAACACTGAAGCTTTCTTT
TRBV7-3	-	-	TRBJ1-1	CASSSDRGNEAFF	TGTGCCAGCAGCTCCGATCGGGGTAATGAAGCTTTCTTT
TRBV2	-	-	TRBJ1-1	CASSDWGLRTEAFF	TGTGCCAGCAGTGATTGGGGGCTTAGGACTGAAGCTTTCTTT
TRBV4-1	-	TRBD2	TRBJ2-1	CASRPSGGSSYNEQFF	TGCGCCAGCAGACCTAGCGGGGGCAGCTCCTACAATGAGCAGTTCTTC
TRBV27	few	TRBD2	TRBJ2-7	CATRSGGRGNEQYF	TGTGCCACCCGAAGCGGGGGACGGGGGAACGAGCAGTACTTC
TRBV9	-	-	TRBJ1-1	CASSDGGAANTEAFF	TGTGCCAGCAGCGACGGGGGGGCGGCGAACACTGAAGCTTTCTTT
TRBV19	-	-	TRBJ1-5	CASSGEGGNQPQHF	TGTGCCAGTAGCGGGGAGGGAGGCAATCAGCCCCAGCATTTT
TRBV9	-	TRBD2	TRBJ2-1	CASSVAGLATYNEQFF	TGTGCCAGCAGCGTAGCTGGACTAGCAACCTACAATGAGCAGTTCTTC
TRBV19	-	TRBD1	TRBJ1-1	CASSISASEGARTEAFF	TGTGCCAGTAGTATCTCTGCCTCGGAGGGGGCGCGTACTGAAGCTTTCTTT
TRBV2	-	-	TRBJ1-4	CASTTPGGATNEKLFF	TGTGCCAGCACCACCCCTGGCGGGGCGACTAATGAAAAACTGTTTTTT
TRBV2	once	TRBD1	TRBJ1-2	CASSDTGTGGGDGYTF	TGTGCCAGCAGTGATACCGGGACAGGGGGTGGGGATGGCTACACCTTC
TRBV15	-	-	TRBJ2-3	CATSPNEGITDTQYF	TGTGCCACCAGCCCCAACGAGGGTATCACAGATACGCAGTATTTT
TRBV5-1	-	-	TRBJ2-5	CASSLGERVVQETQYF	TGCGCCAGCAGCTTGGGAGAGCGGGTGGTACAAGAGACCCAGTACTTC
TRBV6-5	few	-	TRBJ2-2	CASSGQSFTGELFF	TGTGCCAGCAGTGGACAGAGCTTCACCGGGGAGCTGTTTTTT
TRBV7-3	-	TRBD2	TRBJ2-1	CASSLHSGWDEQFF	TGTGCCAGCAGCCTCCATAGCGGGTGGGATGAGCAGTTCTTC
TRBV6-6	-	-	TRBJ1-5	CASSYSLADQPQHF	TGTGCCAGCAGTTATTCCTTAGCCGATCAGCCCCAGCATTTT
TRBV13	-	TRBD1	TRBJ1-6	CASSLPAGTGTYNSPLHF	TGTGCCAGCAGCCTCCCCGCCGGGACAGGGACCTATAATTCACCCCTCCACTTT
TRBV9	once	TRBD1	TRBJ2-7	CASSSRDSPYEQYF	TGTGCCAGCAGCTCCCGGGACAGCCCCTACGAGCAGTACTTC
TRBV7-9	-	-	TRBJ1-6	CASSQMGPFPLHF	TGTGCCAGCAGCCAAATGGGGCCTTTCCCCCTCCACTTT
TRBV2	-	-	TRBJ1-2	CASKSYGYTF	TGTGCCAGCAAGAGCTATGGCTACACCTTC
TRBV4-2	-	TRBD2	TRBJ2-1	CASSAGGTAEQFF	TGTGCCAGCAGCGCCGGGGGGACGGCCGAGCAGTTCTTC
TRBV14	-	-	TRBJ2-5	CASSLGLRETQYF	TGTGCCAGCAGCCTGGGACTGAGAGAGACCCAGTACTTC
TRBV7-6	-	-	TRBJ2-1	CASSSSPGEQFF	TGTGCCAGCAGCTCAAGTCCGGGTGAGCAGTTCTTC
TRBV6-4	-	-	TRBJ1-5	CASSDGGPNQPQHF	TGTGCCAGCAGTGACGGAGGTCCCAATCAGCCCCAGCATTTT
TRBV7-8	-	-	TRBJ1-6	CASSHGSSNSPLHF	TGTGCCAGCAGCCACGGGAGCTCAAATTCACCCCTCCACTTT
TRBV27	-	-	TRBJ1-1	CASTRLQTGEAFF	TGTGCCAGCACAAGATTACAAACAGGGGAAGCTTTCTTT
TRBV7-9	-	-	TRBJ2-7	CASSSYKAYEQYF	TGTGCCAGCAGCTCATACAAAGCCTACGAGCAGTACTTC
TRBV5-5	-	TRBD2	TRBJ2-1	CASSDRTSGLNEQFF	TGTGCCAGCAGCGACCGGACTAGCGGCCTGAATGAGCAGTTCTTC
TRBV4-1	-	-	TRBJ1-1	CASSEGRGWGEAFF	TGCGCCAGCAGTGAGGGGCGGGGATGGGGTGAAGCTTTCTTT
TRBV7-8	-	-	TRBJ2-7	CASSQEGQGAYEQYF	TGTGCCAGCAGCCAGGAGGGGCAGGGGGCCTACGAGCAGTACTTC
TRBV4-1	-	TRBD1	TRBJ2-7	CASSPGQGIDEQYF	TGCGCCAGCAGCCCTGGACAGGGTATTGACGAGCAGTACTTC
TRBV5-6	-	-	TRBJ2-7	CASSLEVAPSWEQYF	TGTGCCAGCAGCTTGGAGGTAGCACCCTCTTGGGAGCAGTACTTC
TRBV10-2	-	-	TRBJ1-2	CASRRRGASIYGYTF	TGCGCCAGCAGGAGGAGGGGAGCGTCGATATATGGCTACACCTTC
TRBV27	once	TRBD1	TRBJ1-5	CASSLDRGSNQPQHF	TGTGCCAGCAGTTTAGACAGGGGTAGCAATCAGCCCCAGCATTTT